This is a list of T cell receptor beta chains from one sample in a study of regulatory T cells in long-lasting Graves disease. TCRdb itself ran the multiplex PCR reads through MiXCR, one entry per CDR3 protein. Seen here are about 470,000 distinct CDR3 sequences, 20% to 25% observed once, and the top ten hold roughly 6.9%. The source was peripheral blood mononuclear cells (PBMCs), collected when the disease was refractory, from a patient treated with antithyroid drugs. All receptors come from a female donor with Graves disease. CDR3s include the opening cysteine and the closing phenylalanine or tryptophan. Each record gives: J gene, D gene, V gene, clone size, CDR3 protein, CDR3 DNA. D genes are given only for firm matches. Where a row states a size, it is once, few, many or the class of an expanded clone; other rows omit it.

J gene: TRBJ2-7; D gene: TRBD1; V gene: TRBV7-2; clone size: many; CDR3 protein: CASSFRQGTYEQYF; CDR3 DNA: TGTGCCAGCAGCTTCCGACAGGGGACCTACGAGCAGTACTTC
J gene: TRBJ2-2; D gene: NA; V gene: TRBV10-3; clone size: NA; CDR3 protein: CATAAIGNTGELFF; CDR3 DNA: TGTGCCACCGCCGCTATAGGGAACACCGGGGAGCTGTTTTTT
J gene: TRBJ2-7; D gene: TRBD1; V gene: TRBV28; clone size: many; CDR3 protein: CATIEISDRSYEQYF; CDR3 DNA: TGTGCCACCATAGAGATTTCGGACAGGTCCTACGAGCAGTACTTC
J gene: TRBJ1-2; D gene: TRBD1; V gene: TRBV28; clone size: many; CDR3 protein: CASSSGGQGNYGYTF; CDR3 DNA: TGTGCCAGCAGTTCTGGGGGACAGGGTAACTATGGCTACACCTTC
J gene: TRBJ2-3; D gene: NA; V gene: TRBV5-1; clone size: NA; CDR3 protein: CASSLESLRPQTQYF; CDR3 DNA: TGCGCCAGCAGCTTGGAATCCCTCCGGCCCCAAACGCAGTATTTT
J gene: TRBJ2-5; D gene: TRBD2; V gene: TRBV3-1; clone size: few; CDR3 protein: CASSQRGRAADRKETQYF; CDR3 DNA: TGTGCCAGCAGCCAACGTGGGAGGGCGGCGGACCGAAAAGAGACCCAGTACTTC
J gene: TRBJ1-5; D gene: TRBD1; V gene: TRBV6-1; clone size: many; CDR3 protein: CASSEPWDSGEQPQHF; CDR3 DNA: TGTGCCAGCAGTGAGCCATGGGACAGCGGAGAACAGCCCCAGCATTTT
J gene: TRBJ2-2; D gene: NA; V gene: TRBV20-1; clone size: NA; CDR3 protein: CSARIAVNTGELFF; CDR3 DNA: TGCAGTGCTAGAATAGCGGTGAACACCGGGGAGCTGTTTTTT
J gene: TRBJ2-7; D gene: TRBD1; V gene: TRBV27; clone size: many; CDR3 protein: CASSLVGTGVREQYF; CDR3 DNA: TGTGCCAGCAGTTTAGTGGGGACAGGGGTGCGGGAGCAGTACTTC
J gene: TRBJ2-4; D gene: NA; V gene: TRBV6-2/TRBV6-3; clone size: NA; CDR3 protein: CASSERAEGKNIQYF; CDR3 DNA: TGTGCCAGCAGTGAAAGGGCAGAAGGCAAAAACATTCAGTACTTC
J gene: TRBJ1-2; D gene: NA; V gene: TRBV10-1; clone size: few; CDR3 protein: CASSDGMNYGYTF; CDR3 DNA: TGCGCCAGCAGTGATGGGATGAACTATGGCTACACCTTC
J gene: TRBJ2-5; D gene: NA; V gene: TRBV11-2; clone size: many; CDR3 protein: CASSLVAGMAWLETQYF; CDR3 DNA: TGTGCCAGCAGCTTAGTGGCGGGAATGGCTTGGCTGGAGACCCAGTACTTC
J gene: TRBJ1-1; D gene: NA; V gene: TRBV7-9; clone size: NA; CDR3 protein: CASRSRSTEAFF; CDR3 DNA: TGTGCCAGCAGGTCGAGGAGCACTGAAGCTTTCTTT
J gene: TRBJ2-5; D gene: TRBD2; V gene: TRBV28; clone size: many; CDR3 protein: CASSPGTSGGFMETQYF; CDR3 DNA: TGTGCCAGCAGTCCAGGGACTAGCGGGGGGTTTATGGAGACCCAGTACTTC
J gene: TRBJ2-7; D gene: TRBD1; V gene: TRBV7-2; clone size: many; CDR3 protein: CASSLGHRGEQYF; CDR3 DNA: TGTGCCAGCAGCTTGGGTCACAGGGGCGAGCAGTACTTC
J gene: TRBJ1-6; D gene: NA; V gene: TRBV28; clone size: few; CDR3 protein: CASSFFKSRYVYSPLHF; CDR3 DNA: TGTGCCAGCAGTTTTTTTAAGAGCCGATATGTTTATTCACCCCTCCACTTT
J gene: TRBJ1-6; D gene: TRBD1; V gene: TRBV12-3/TRBV12-4; clone size: many; CDR3 protein: CASSPRGQPNSPLHF; CDR3 DNA: TGTGCCAGCAGTCCACGGGGACAGCCTAATTCACCCCTCCACTTT
J gene: TRBJ2-7; D gene: TRBD2; V gene: TRBV9; clone size: NA; CDR3 protein: CASSVAAGAAYEQYF; CDR3 DNA: TGTGCCAGCAGCGTAGCAGCGGGAGCCGCTTACGAGCAGTACTTC
J gene: TRBJ1-5; D gene: NA; V gene: TRBV27; clone size: many; CDR3 protein: CASSPAGVQPQHF; CDR3 DNA: TGTGCCAGCAGCCCCGCGGGGGTTCAGCCCCAGCATTTT
J gene: TRBJ2-7; D gene: NA; V gene: TRBV19; clone size: few; CDR3 protein: CASRESGRAYEQYF; CDR3 DNA: TGTGCCAGTAGGGAAAGCGGGCGGGCCTACGAGCAGTACTTC
J gene: TRBJ2-1; D gene: TRBD2; V gene: TRBV20-1; clone size: few; CDR3 protein: CSAGSWTSGSHEQFF; CDR3 DNA: TGCAGTGCTGGGAGCTGGACTAGCGGGAGCCATGAGCAGTTCTTC
J gene: TRBJ2-2; D gene: NA; V gene: TRBV7-9; clone size: few; CDR3 protein: CASSLASGSFYTGELFF; CDR3 DNA: TGTGCCAGCAGTTTAGCGAGCGGTAGCTTCTACACCGGGGAGCTGTTTTTT
J gene: TRBJ2-1; D gene: NA; V gene: TRBV7-8; clone size: NA; CDR3 protein: CASSRGPLYNEQFF; CDR3 DNA: TGTGCCAGCAGCCGAGGACCGCTCTACAATGAGCAGTTCTTC
J gene: TRBJ1-5; D gene: NA; V gene: TRBV6-1; clone size: many; CDR3 protein: CASTARGPQHF; CDR3 DNA: TGTGCCAGCACTGCTCGGGGGCCCCAGCATTTT
J gene: TRBJ2-3; D gene: NA; V gene: TRBV4-1; clone size: NA; CDR3 protein: CASTRGRGSADTQYF; CDR3 DNA: TGCGCCAGCACCAGGGGGCGGGGGTCCGCAGATACGCAGTATTTT
J gene: TRBJ2-7; D gene: NA; V gene: TRBV18; clone size: NA; CDR3 protein: CASSPHPTYEQYF; CDR3 DNA: TGTGCCAGCTCACCACACCCTACCTACGAGCAGTACTTC
J gene: TRBJ1-1; D gene: NA; V gene: TRBV6-1; clone size: many; CDR3 protein: CASRSGGSGEAFF; CDR3 DNA: TGTGCCAGCAGGAGCGGGGGGTCTGGAGAAGCTTTCTTT
J gene: TRBJ1-5; D gene: NA; V gene: TRBV15; clone size: NA; CDR3 protein: CATYMTNSNQPQHF; CDR3 DNA: TGTGCCACCTACATGACAAATAGCAATCAGCCCCAGCATTTT
J gene: TRBJ1-1; D gene: NA; V gene: TRBV30; clone size: few; CDR3 protein: CAWSLDRPVNTEAFF; CDR3 DNA: TGTGCCTGGAGCTTGGACAGACCCGTGAACACTGAAGCTTTCTTT
J gene: TRBJ2-5; D gene: NA; V gene: TRBV6-2/TRBV6-3; clone size: few; CDR3 protein: CASSYVRGSGETQYF; CDR3 DNA: TGTGCCAGCAGTTACGTAAGGGGGAGCGGGGAGACCCAGTACTTC
J gene: TRBJ1-5; D gene: NA; V gene: TRBV3-1; clone size: few; CDR3 protein: CASSQGVGVRPQHF; CDR3 DNA: TGTGCCAGCAGCCAAGGCGTAGGTGTGCGGCCCCAGCATTTT
J gene: TRBJ1-2; D gene: NA; V gene: TRBV6-2/TRBV6-3; clone size: many; CDR3 protein: CASSYDLEGHYGYTF; CDR3 DNA: TGTGCCAGCAGTTACGACCTAGAGGGCCACTATGGCTACACCTTC
J gene: TRBJ1-2; D gene: NA; V gene: TRBV20-1; clone size: many; CDR3 protein: CSARDPQSGYTF; CDR3 DNA: TGCAGTGCTAGAGATCCACAATCGGGCTACACCTTC
J gene: TRBJ1-4; D gene: NA; V gene: TRBV7-2; clone size: NA; CDR3 protein: CASSLSTATNEKLFF; CDR3 DNA: TGTGCCAGCAGCCTGAGCACCGCAACTAATGAAAAACTGTTTTTT
J gene: TRBJ1-2; D gene: NA; V gene: TRBV29-1; clone size: NA; CDR3 protein: CSVLTANHGYTF; CDR3 DNA: TGCAGCGTTCTGACAGCTAACCATGGCTACACCTTC
J gene: TRBJ1-2; D gene: NA; V gene: TRBV28; clone size: many; CDR3 protein: CASSSGGYGYTF; CDR3 DNA: TGCGCCAGCAGCTCTGGAGGGTATGGCTACACCTTC
J gene: TRBJ1-1; D gene: NA; V gene: TRBV29-1; clone size: few; CDR3 protein: CSFYSDIAAFF; CDR3 DNA: TGCAGCTTCTATTCCGACATTGCCGCTTTCTTT
J gene: TRBJ2-5; D gene: NA; V gene: TRBV28; clone size: many; CDR3 protein: CASSFLGGVEEETQYF; CDR3 DNA: TGTGCCAGCAGTTTTCTTGGTGGAGTAGAAGAAGAGACCCAGTACTTC
J gene: TRBJ1-2; D gene: NA; V gene: TRBV28; clone size: many; CDR3 protein: CASSSNYGYTF; CDR3 DNA: TGTGCCAGCAGTTCGAATTATGGCTACACCTTC
J gene: TRBJ2-4; D gene: NA; V gene: TRBV18; clone size: NA; CDR3 protein: CASATSAAQDIQYF; CDR3 DNA: TGTGCCAGCGCCACTTCAGCGGCCCAGGACATTCAGTACTTC
J gene: TRBJ1-1; D gene: NA; V gene: TRBV10-3; clone size: few; CDR3 protein: CAISGRNTEAFF; CDR3 DNA: TGTGCCATCAGTGGCAGGAACACTGAAGCTTTCTTT
J gene: TRBJ1-4; D gene: TRBD1; V gene: TRBV19; clone size: NA; CDR3 protein: CASSGLPGQGGEKLFF; CDR3 DNA: TGTGCCAGTAGTGGGCTACCGGGACAGGGTGGTGAAAAACTGTTTTTT
J gene: TRBJ2-7; D gene: TRBD1; V gene: TRBV5-1; clone size: NA; CDR3 protein: CASSPQQGALYEQYF; CDR3 DNA: TGCGCCAGCAGCCCTCAACAGGGGGCACTCTACGAGCAGTACTTC
J gene: TRBJ1-1; D gene: TRBD1; V gene: TRBV12-3/TRBV12-4; clone size: many; CDR3 protein: CASSLTGEVNTEAFF; CDR3 DNA: TGTGCCAGCAGCCTAACAGGGGAGGTGAACACTGAAGCTTTCTTT
J gene: TRBJ2-4; D gene: NA; V gene: TRBV29-1; clone size: many; CDR3 protein: CSVVGIRIDIQYF; CDR3 DNA: TGCAGCGTTGTTGGTATTAGGATAGACATTCAGTACTTC
J gene: TRBJ1-1; D gene: TRBD1; V gene: TRBV3-1; clone size: NA; CDR3 protein: CASSQEWGGGGTEAFF; CDR3 DNA: TGTGCCAGCAGCCAAGAGTGGGGAGGGGGCGGCACTGAAGCTTTCTTT
J gene: TRBJ2-5; D gene: NA; V gene: TRBV9; clone size: many; CDR3 protein: CASSVGIGVQETQYF; CDR3 DNA: TGTGCCAGCAGCGTAGGCATAGGGGTACAAGAGACCCAGTACTTC
J gene: TRBJ2-1; D gene: TRBD1; V gene: TRBV28; clone size: NA; CDR3 protein: CANSPSGTGVRGEQFF; CDR3 DNA: TGTGCCAACTCCCCTTCCGGGACAGGGGTTAGGGGTGAGCAGTTCTTC